This T cell receptor (beta chain) was identified in a study of cytomegalovirus exposure and HLA in healthy donors. Notes on the study in general: Presence/absence analyses took donor sequencing depth as roughly uniform.

The CDR3 is 15 residues long. Trimming took off 0 bases at V and 5 bases at J, with 16 bases between the two ends. Germline-derived CDR1 and CDR2 are SQVTM and ANQGSEA. Notes on this clone: Its antigen is unidentified.

PCR primers comprised 60 Vbeta and 13 Jbeta primers. Authors' data handling: Unique TCR beta chains totaled about 78 million in a later count, with approximately 11 million of them shared. Repertoires were generated with immunoSEQ multiplex PCR, while TCRdb's copy carries only in-frame clones and drops some. V, J and clone size derive from that table, while D and trimming were established from the DNA sequence. The sample gives 90,000 to 150,000 clones, about three quarters of which show up once; around 12% is in the top ten. This receptor was identified in a woman aged 40 to 55 in good health and CMV-seropositive. The V gene is TRBV29-1, the J gene TRBJ1-2; D possibly corresponds to TRBD1 (6 bases). What was sequenced was PBMCs. The CDR3: CSVEETVFRGYGYTF. The CDR3 nucleotides are TGCAGCGTTGAAGAGACGGTTTTTAGGGGGTATGGCTACACCTTC.